These 25 T cell receptor beta chains share one sample of origin, sequenced in a study of blood T cell repertoires in COVID-19. Here immunoSEQ multiplex PCR was the method, and the copy in TCRdb shows in-frame clones only, minus some. The sample includes some 300,000 clones, around nine tenths of them seen just once. The sequenced sample consisted of peripheral blood. The receptors originated from a woman between 65 and 79 years old with COVID-19, enrolled during active disease.

The chain recombines TRBV7-9 with TRBJ1-1; the D is unclear. This CDR3 region has 9 residues. The germline V gene encodes CDR1 SEHNR and CDR2 FQNEAQ (reference sequence). V was pared by 10 bases and J by 3 bases, with 3 bases between. The CDR3 sequence: CATDTEAFF. The CDR3 DNA follows: TGTGCCACGGACACTGAAGCTTTCTTT.

In this sample, this clone turned up once. This chain joins TRBV24-1 and TRBJ1-5; D is perhaps TRBD1 (5 bases). The V gene lost 0 bases and the J gene lost 4 bases, with 21 bases spanning the gap. The CDR3 spans 19 residues. Looked up from germline, CDR1 is KGHDR and CDR2 is SFDVKD. The CDR3 sequence is CATSDLNPWQGKENQPQHF. CDR3 sequence (DNA): TGTGCCACCAGTGATTTGAACCCTTGGCAGGGAAAGGAGAATCAGCCCCAGCATTTT.

The chain combines TRBV7-6 with TRBJ2-1; D is perhaps TRBD2 (5 bases). Germline V CDR1 and CDR2: SGHVS, FNYEAQ. CDR3 size: 11 residues. V lost 6 bases and J lost 9, with 9 bases in between. The CDR3: CASSSLVEQFF. CDR3 in DNA: TGTGCCAGCAGTTCACTAGTTGAGCAGTTCTTC.

This clone was seen a few times. This chain links TRBV6-2 or TRBV6-3 with TRBJ2-7, with 10 bases aligning to TRBD2. The CDR3 loop spans 15 amino acids. Per germline, CDR1 MNHEY and CDR2 SVGEGT. Trimming took 2 bases from V and 5 from J; bases not matched to a gene: 6. The CDR3 DNA is TGTGCCAGCAGTTACCGTGTAGCGGGGGGCAACGAGCAGTACTTC. Its protein product is CASSYRVAGGNEQYF.

This sequence joins TRBV19 and TRBJ2-5; D might be TRBD2 (5 bases). CDR3 length equals 13 residues. V dropped 4 bases and J dropped 5 bases, with 11 bases sitting between them. Germline values: CDR1 LNHDA, CDR2 SQIVND (reference sequence). CDR3 nucleotide sequence: TGTGCCAGTAGTAGGGATCGAGGGGAGACCCAGTACTTC. Residues: CASSRDRGETQYF.

The chain carries TRBV30 and TRBJ1-2; perhaps TRBD1 as D (6 bases). CDR3 length: 14 amino acids. V was shortened by 0 bases and J by 1 base, with 9 bases between the two germline ends. CDR1 is GTSNPN, CDR2 SVGIG, per germline (reference sequence). CDR3 nucleotides: TGTGCCTGGAGTGTACAGGGAGTTAACTATGGCTACACCTTC. Residues: CAWSVQGVNYGYTF.

The chain has TRBV13 and TRBJ2-5; 11 nucleotides line up with TRBD2. The CDR3 is made up of 19 amino acids. The germline V gene has CDR1 PRHDT and CDR2 FYEKMQ (reference sequence). Germline trimming cut 5 bases from V and 5 bases from J; bases unmatched to any gene: 19. CDR3 sequence (DNA): TGTGCCAGCAGCGCCGGACTAGCGGGCTCGTTCGGCCCGGCGGAGACCCAGTACTTC. It encodes CASSAGLAGSFGPAETQYF. Combining the CDR3 with reference TRBV13 and TRBJ2-5 gives the whole variable domain AAGVIQSPRHLIKEKRETATLKCYPIPRHDTVYWYQQGPGQDPQFLISFYEKMQSDKGSIPDRFSAQQFSDYHSELNMSSLELGDSALYFCASSAGLAGSFGPAETQYFGPGTRLLVL.

This chain uses TRBV6-6 with TRBJ1-2, with 11 bases that match TRBD1. The V segment lost 5 bases and the J segment 0 bases; nucleotides outside the gene matches: 8. This CDR3 spans 17 amino acids. Germline V gene sequence: CDR1 MNHNY, CDR2 SVGAGI (reference sequence). The CDR3 here is CASSHGTGGPPNYGYTF. DNA for the CDR3: TGTGCCAGCAGTCATGGGACAGGGGGTCCTCCTAACTATGGCTACACCTTC.

The chain recombines TRBV15 with TRBJ2-4; 12 positions match TRBD1. This CDR3 has 18 residues. The ends lost 0 bases at V and 7 bases at J; junction bases unmatched: 10. CDR1 and CDR2 from the germline V gene are LNHNV and YYDKDF (reference sequence). DNA for the CDR3: TGTGCCACCAGCAGAGAATTAGGGGACAGGGGGCGCGAGAACATTCAGTACTTC. As protein: CATSRELGDRGRENIQYF.

The chain joins TRBV10-2 to TRBJ2-1, with 9 nucleotides matching TRBD2. V trimming: 4 bases; J trimming: 3 bases; junction bases outside the gene matches: 4. This CDR3 region has 15 residues. Germline V gene sequence: CDR1 WSHSY, CDR2 SAAADI. CDR3 protein: CASSASGGLYNEQFF. CDR3 nucleotide sequence: TGCGCCAGCAGTGCCAGCGGGGGGCTCTACAATGAGCAGTTCTTC.

This clone has just one count. The chain has TRBV28 and TRBJ2-7; TRBD1 is a possible D gene (6 bases). The CDR3 covers 10 residues. The germline gives CDR1 MDHEN, CDR2 SYDVKM. With 10 bases removed from V and 7 bases from J, the gap between germline ends came to 11 bases. The CDR3 DNA follows: TGTGCCATCGGACAGCAAGAGCAGTACTTC. Translation gives CAIGQQEQYF. The complete variable domain, with remaining parts taken from reference TRBV28 and TRBJ2-7, reads DVKVTQSSRYLVKRTGEKVFLECVQDMDHENMFWYRQDPGLGLRLIYFSYDVKMKEKGDIPEGYSVSREKKERFSLILESASTNQTSMYLCAIGQQEQYFGPGTRLTVT.

This sequence joins TRBV29-1 and TRBJ2-3, with a weak D call TRBD1 (6 bases). This CDR3 is built from 12 residues. Germline V gene sequence: CDR1 SQVTM, CDR2 ANQGSEA. Trimming left V 5 bases short and J 2 bases short, with 8 bases between. CDR3 in DNA: TGCAGCGTTAGGGACAACACAGATACGCAGTATTTT. The encoded protein is CSVRDNTDTQYF.

The genes are TRBV10-3 and TRBJ2-7; 9 positions match TRBD2. CDR1 and CDR2 from the germline V gene are ENHRY and SYGVKD. V was clipped by 7 bases and J by 0 bases; unmatched bases: 10. The CDR3 runs 16 residues. This CDR3 is CAIKKRLAGTSYEQYF. CDR3 nucleotides: TGTGCCATCAAGAAGAGGCTAGCGGGGACCTCCTACGAGCAGTACTTC.

V gene TRBV4-3 combines with J gene TRBJ1-2, with 7 bases lining up with TRBD1. The V gene's germline CDR1 is LGHNA and CDR2 YSLEER. This CDR3 has 13 residues. V trimming: 4 bases; J trimming: 5 bases; junction bases outside the gene matches: 4. In nucleotides, the CDR3 is TGCGCCAGCAGCCGGTCAGGGGGGTATGGCTACACCTTC. Residues: CASSRSGGYGYTF.

This clone has just one count. The chain employs TRBV12-5 and TRBJ1-2; 7 bases line up with TRBD1. This CDR3 has 14 residues. V shed 6 bases, J shed 0 bases, and the junction held 4 bases outside the gene matches. Germline-derived CDR1 and CDR2 are LGHNT and FRNRAP. As DNA, the CDR3 is TGTGCTAGTGGCCAGGACAGGCCTAACTATGGCTACACCTTC. Translating gives CASGQDRPNYGYTF.

The V and J genes are TRBV5-8 and TRBJ1-5; D remains unclear. There are 13 residues in the CDR3. Germline V CDR1 and CDR2: SGHTS, YDEGEE. V was pared by 0 bases and J by 5 bases, with 6 bases between. This CDR3 reads CASSLALYQPQHF. In nucleotides, the CDR3 is TGTGCCAGCAGCTTGGCCCTTTATCAGCCCCAGCATTTT.

The chain combines TRBV21-1 with TRBJ1-2; the table's D call of TRBD1 was not tested on the DNA. TRBV21-1 is given as a pseudogene. There are 15 residues in the CDR3. CDR3 residues: CASSKVSGTGNGYTF. The DNA of the CDR3 is TGTGCCAGCAGCAAAGTTTCGGGGACAGGGAATGGCTACACCTTC.

This rearrangement joins TRBV5-1 to TRBJ2-2; D call uncertain. V shed 2 bases and J shed 0 bases, with 8 bases lying between them. Germline CDR1 is SGHRS and CDR2 is YFSETQ. This CDR3 is built from 15 residues. CDR3 residues: CASSLRLTNTGELFF. CDR3 coding DNA: TGCGCCAGCAGCTTAAGACTGACGAACACCGGGGAGCTGTTTTTT.

This rearrangement joins TRBV7-2 to TRBJ1-2; possible D gene TRBD1, 5 bases. Trimming took 6 bases from V and 3 from J, leaving 14 bases between them. From germline, CDR1 is SGHTA and CDR2 FQGNSA. CDR3 length: 14 amino acids. CDR3 nucleotide sequence: TGTGCCAGCAGTTTCGGACATTCCGACTATGGCTACACCTTC. This translates into CASSFGHSDYGYTF.

The genes are TRBV27 and TRBJ2-1; 8 bases fit TRBD1. V was pared by 4 bases and J by 8 bases, with 7 bases of the junction left unmatched. The CDR3 contains 14 residues. The germline CDR1 and CDR2 sequences are MNHEY and SMNVEV (reference sequence). CDR3 DNA sequence: TGTGCCAGCAGTTCCGGGACAGGCTTCCATGAGCAGTTCTTC. This encodes CASSSGTGFHEQFF.

This chain links TRBV19 with TRBJ1-1; the match to TRBD1 covers 8 bases. Germline V gene sequence: CDR1 LNHDA, CDR2 SQIVND (reference sequence). The junction had 4 bases not matched to a gene; V was cut back by 6 bases and J by 1 base. The CDR3 totals 14 residues. This CDR3 reads CASSSGGANTEAFF. The CDR3 bases are TGTGCCAGTAGCTCAGGGGGCGCGAACACTGAAGCTTTCTTT.

Points on this clone: The limits of the CDR3 on the DNA are not certain, so only TCRdb's listed CDR3 is given. The chain uses TRBV29-1 and TRBJ1-1; the table's D call, TRBD1, was not checked against the DNA. Both ends counted, the CDR3 spans 15 residues. Germline-derived CDR1 and CDR2 are SQVTM and ANQGSEA. Here the CDR3 reads CSVRARVNPDTEAFF.

The chain has TRBV12-3 or TRBV12-4 and TRBJ1-2, with 10 bases that match TRBD1. This CDR3 is built from 13 residues. J gave up 7 bases and V 5 bases, and 4 bases lay outside the gene matches. The CDR3 region has the DNA TGTGCCAGCAGTCTTGGACAGGGGGTTGGCTACACCTTC. Translating it yields CASSLGQGVGYTF.

This chain uses TRBV6-2 or TRBV6-3 with TRBJ2-7, with 14 bases matching TRBD2. There are 16 residues in the CDR3. The V segment lost 5 bases and the J segment 1 base; nucleotides outside the gene matches: 4. CDR1 is MNHEY, CDR2 SVGEGT, per germline. The CDR3 bases are TGTGCCAGCAGTCACGGACTAGCGGGGGGATCCTACGAGCAGTACTTC. This encodes CASSHGLAGGSYEQYF.

J is TRBJ1-2 and V is TRBV2; 7 bases are shared with TRBD1. The CDR3 totals 13 residues. In germline, CDR1 is SNHLY, CDR2 FYNNEI. The junction had 4 bases not matched to a gene; V was cut back by 5 bases and J by 4 bases. CDR3 DNA sequence: TGTGCCAGCAGTTACCGACAGGGCTATGGCTACACCTTC. This codes for CASSYRQGYGYTF.